The rows below give T cell receptor beta chains drawn from one sample of a study of shared clonotypes between healthy human individuals. Measured with immunoSEQ multiplex PCR; TCRdb has only the in-frame clones, and not every one. The data hold under 2,500,000 clones, with approximately 96% observed a single time. The sequencing sample was made of naive CD4+ T cells sorted from blood. Receptors originate from a young man in good health. Each CDR3 is given with its conserved first and last residue. Each record gives: V gene, CDR3 protein.

V: TRBV5-4; CDR3: CASNDLAATDTQYF
V: TRBV5-1; CDR3: CASSRLAGLDTGELFF
V: TRBV19; CDR3: CASSIDSLKNTGELFF
V: TRBV7-8; CDR3: CASSLEGGAEGYNEQFF
V: TRBV9; CDR3: CASRETGTEAFF
V: TRBV27; CDR3: CASSLGPTGGPSGANVLTF
V: TRBV6-1; CDR3: CASTERGVAYYEQYF
V: TRBV7-9; CDR3: CASSLLQGTGELFF
V: TRBV18; CDR3: CASSPVLSTGMNTEAFF
V: TRBV28; CDR3: CASSLWDISTDTQYF
V: TRBV11-2; CDR3: CASSLFPRNQETQYF
V: TRBV6-6; CDR3: CASSSDLTDTQYF
V: TRBV2; CDR3: CASSPDVLRGSGNTIYF
V: TRBV19; CDR3: CASSGTSGGVQYF
V: TRBV7-9; CDR3: CASSLGGDTDTQYF
V: TRBV7-9; CDR3: CASSLVGVQETQYF
V: TRBV5-4; CDR3: CASRSITGRTEAFF
V: TRBV7-7; CDR3: CASSFDRNNEQFF
V: TRBV6-1; CDR3: CASSDVAADTQYF
V: TRBV5-1; CDR3: CASSPRDGPYEQYF
V: TRBV5-4; CDR3: CASSYGQGHEQYF
V: TRBV30; CDR3: CACGRAYEQYF
V: TRBV7-9; CDR3: CASSLVPQGKDEQYF
V: TRBV7-6; CDR3: CASSLGFPDTQYF
V: TRBV7-6; CDR3: CASSLVSGSTNEKLFF
V: TRBV7-3; CDR3: CASRWDSYLNYGYTF
V: TRBV5-4; CDR3: CASSFQLAGTSEQFF
V: TRBV18; CDR3: CASSPPNGMNTEAFF
V: TRBV27; CDR3: CASTLGLAGGGEQFF
V: TRBV5-4; CDR3: CASSLKDSVDRQYF
V: TRBV6-6; CDR3: CASTGRITNYGYTF
V: TRBV30; CDR3: CAWDEKGLTNEKLFF
V: TRBV28; CDR3: CASEGTRSYEQYF
V: TRBV7-9; CDR3: CASSSRGLTTAEAFF
V: TRBV10-3; CDR3: CATGQELGEAFF
V: TRBV6-5; CDR3: CASSSGGRRQETQYF
V: TRBV11-2; CDR3: CASSPSGTSNEKLFF
V: TRBV12-5; CDR3: CASDQSNQPQHF
V: TRBV10-3; CDR3: CAISEPWGLSSYNEQFF
V: TRBV5-1; CDR3: CASSAGQRNTEAFF
V: TRBV4-1; CDR3: CASSQVPTSVANTGELFF
V: TRBV27; CDR3: CASSLRDRPYEQYF
V: TRBV19; CDR3: CASSDGTSGSYEQYF
V: TRBV4-3; CDR3: CASSQEKGFNQPQHF
V: TRBV11-3; CDR3: CASSLGQPPYEQYF
V: TRBV5-1; CDR3: CASSFNSYEQYF